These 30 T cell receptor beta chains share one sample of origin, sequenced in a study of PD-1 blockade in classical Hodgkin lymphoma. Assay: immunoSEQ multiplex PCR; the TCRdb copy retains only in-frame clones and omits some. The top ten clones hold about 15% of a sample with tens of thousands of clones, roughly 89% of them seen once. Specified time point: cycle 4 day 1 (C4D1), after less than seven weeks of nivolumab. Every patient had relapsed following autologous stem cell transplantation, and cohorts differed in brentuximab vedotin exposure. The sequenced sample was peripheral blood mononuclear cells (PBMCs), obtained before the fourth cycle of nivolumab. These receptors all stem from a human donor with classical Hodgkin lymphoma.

CDR3 in amino acids: CASSWSISYEQYF. The CDR3, as DNA: TGTGCCAGCAGTTGGTCTATATCCTACGAGCAGTACTTC. This rearrangement joins TRBV27 to TRBJ2-7; no clear D gene. The germline V gene encodes CDR1 MNHEY and CDR2 SMNVEV (reference sequence). The CDR3 sequence is 13 residues long. V dropped 4 bases and J dropped 1 base, with 8 bases sitting between them.

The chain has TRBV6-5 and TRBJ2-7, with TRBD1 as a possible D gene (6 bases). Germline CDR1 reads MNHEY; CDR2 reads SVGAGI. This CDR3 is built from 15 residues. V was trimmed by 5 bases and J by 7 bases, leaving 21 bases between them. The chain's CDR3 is CASSPYGTPYGEQYF. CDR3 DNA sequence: TGTGCCAGCAGTCCTTACGGGACACCTTACGGGGAGCAGTACTTC.

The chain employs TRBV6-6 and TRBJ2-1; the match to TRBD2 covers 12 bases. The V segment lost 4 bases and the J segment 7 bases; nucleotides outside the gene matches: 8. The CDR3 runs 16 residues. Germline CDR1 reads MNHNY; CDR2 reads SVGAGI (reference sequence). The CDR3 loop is CASSLRLAGVLNEQFF. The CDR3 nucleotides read TGTGCCAGCAGTTTAAGACTAGCGGGAGTCTTAAATGAGCAGTTCTTC.

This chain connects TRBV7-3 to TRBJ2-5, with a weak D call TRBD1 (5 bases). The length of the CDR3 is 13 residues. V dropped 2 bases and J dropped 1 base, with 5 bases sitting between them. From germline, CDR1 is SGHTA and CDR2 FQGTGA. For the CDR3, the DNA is TGTGCCAGCAGCTTAGGGGCCCAAGAGACCCAGTACTTC. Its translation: CASSLGAQETQYF.

The CDR3 spells CATHGQYQPQHF. In DNA, the CDR3 is TGTGCCACTCACGGACAGTATCAGCCCCAGCATTTT. The chain joins TRBV19 to TRBJ1-5; D may be TRBD1 (6 bases). The V gene lost 10 bases and the J gene lost 5 bases, with 12 bases spanning the gap. The CDR3 totals 12 residues. In germline, CDR1 is LNHDA, CDR2 SQIVND (reference sequence).

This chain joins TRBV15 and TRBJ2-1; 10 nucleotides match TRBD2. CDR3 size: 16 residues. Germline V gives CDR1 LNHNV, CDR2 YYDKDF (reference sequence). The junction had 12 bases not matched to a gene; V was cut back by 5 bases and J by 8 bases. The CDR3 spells CATSGLLAGMGHEQFF. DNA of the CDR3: TGTGCCACCAGCGGTTTACTAGCGGGAATGGGCCATGAGCAGTTCTTC.

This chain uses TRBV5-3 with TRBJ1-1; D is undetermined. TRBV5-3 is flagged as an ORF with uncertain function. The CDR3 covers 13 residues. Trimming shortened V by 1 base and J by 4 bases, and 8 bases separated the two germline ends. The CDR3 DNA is TGTGCCAGAAGCTTGCGTCTTAGCACTGAAGCTTTCTTT. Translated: CARSLRLSTEAFF.

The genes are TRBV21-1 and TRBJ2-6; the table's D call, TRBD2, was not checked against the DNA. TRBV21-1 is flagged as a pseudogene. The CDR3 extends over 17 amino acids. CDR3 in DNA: TGTGCCAGCAGCAACGGGGGGGCTGTAGCTGGGGCCAACGTCCTGACTTTC. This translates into CASSNGGAVAGANVLTF.

Here the CDR3 DNA reads TGTGCCAGCAGCCCCGACAGGGGAACTAATCAGCCCCAGCATTTT. Translation gives CASSPDRGTNQPQHF. The chain has TRBV6-5 and TRBJ1-5, with 8 bases that match TRBD1. CDR1 and CDR2 (germline): MNHEY, SVGAGI. V shed 6 bases, J shed 4 bases, and the junction held 8 bases outside the gene matches. This CDR3 comprises 15 residues.

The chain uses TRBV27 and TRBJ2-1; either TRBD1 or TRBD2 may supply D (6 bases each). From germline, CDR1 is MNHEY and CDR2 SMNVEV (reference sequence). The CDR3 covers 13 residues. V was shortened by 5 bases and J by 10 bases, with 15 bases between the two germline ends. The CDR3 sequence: CASSIGGPGEQFF. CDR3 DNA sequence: TGTGCCAGCAGTATCGGGGGCCCGGGGGAGCAGTTCTTC.

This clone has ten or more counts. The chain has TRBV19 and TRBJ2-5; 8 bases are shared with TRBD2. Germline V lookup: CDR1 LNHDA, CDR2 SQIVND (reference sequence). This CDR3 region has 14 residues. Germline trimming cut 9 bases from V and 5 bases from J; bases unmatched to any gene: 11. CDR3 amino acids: CARVRGSGGETQYF. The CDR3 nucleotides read TGTGCCAGGGTACGGGGGTCGGGAGGGGAGACCCAGTACTTC. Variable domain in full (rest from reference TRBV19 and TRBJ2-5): DGGITQSPKYLFRKEGQNVTLSCEQNLNHDAMYWYRQDPGQGLRLIYYSQIVNDFQKGDIAEGYSVSREKKESFPLTVTSAQKNPTAFYLCARVRGSGGETQYFGPGTRLLVL.

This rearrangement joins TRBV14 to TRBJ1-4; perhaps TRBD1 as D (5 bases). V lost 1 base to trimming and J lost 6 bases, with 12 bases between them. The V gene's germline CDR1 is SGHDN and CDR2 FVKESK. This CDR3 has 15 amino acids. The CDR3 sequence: CASSQGQNEDEKLFF. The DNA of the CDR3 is TGTGCCAGCAGCCAAGGACAGAACGAAGATGAAAAACTGTTTTTT. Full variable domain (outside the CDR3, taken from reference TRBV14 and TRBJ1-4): EAGVTQFPSHSVIEKGQTVTLRCDPISGHDNLYWYRRVMGKEIKFLLHFVKESKQDESGMPNNRFLAERTGGTYSTLKVQPAELEDSGVYFCASSQGQNEDEKLFFGSGTQLSVL.

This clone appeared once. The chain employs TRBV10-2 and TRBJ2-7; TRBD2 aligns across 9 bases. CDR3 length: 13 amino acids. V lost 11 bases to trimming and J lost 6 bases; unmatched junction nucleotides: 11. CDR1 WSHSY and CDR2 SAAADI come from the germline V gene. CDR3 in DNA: TGCGCCTCCCACGGGGCACTAGCGGGCGAGCAGTACTTC. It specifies CASHGALAGEQYF.

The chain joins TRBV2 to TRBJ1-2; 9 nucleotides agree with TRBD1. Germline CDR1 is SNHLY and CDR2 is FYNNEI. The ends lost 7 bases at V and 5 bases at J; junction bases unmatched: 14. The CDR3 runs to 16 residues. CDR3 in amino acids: CASTSSRTGEGYGYTF. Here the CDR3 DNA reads TGTGCCAGCACTTCCTCCCGGACAGGGGAGGGGTATGGCTACACCTTC.

The CDR3 DNA follows: TGTGCCAGCGAAATGGAGGGGGCCCGACCATATCAGCCCCAGCATTTT. As protein: CASEMEGARPYQPQHF. The gene calls are TRBV12-1 and TRBJ1-5; no check of the table's D call, TRBD1, against the DNA was made. TRBV12-1 is a pseudogene. The CDR3 covers 16 residues.

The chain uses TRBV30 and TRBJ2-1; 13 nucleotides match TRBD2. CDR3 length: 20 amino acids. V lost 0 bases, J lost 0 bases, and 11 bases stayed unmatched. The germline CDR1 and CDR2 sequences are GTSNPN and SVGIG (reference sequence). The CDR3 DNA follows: TGTGCCTGGAGTGTACCGCCGGGACTAGCGGGGCACAGCTCCTACAATGAGCAGTTCTTC. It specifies CAWSVPPGLAGHSSYNEQFF.

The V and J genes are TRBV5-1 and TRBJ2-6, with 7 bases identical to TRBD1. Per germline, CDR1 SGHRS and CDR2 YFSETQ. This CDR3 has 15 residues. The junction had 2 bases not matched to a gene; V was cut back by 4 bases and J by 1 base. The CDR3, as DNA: TGCGCCAGCAGCCAGGACAGGTCTGGGGCCAACGTCCTGACTTTC. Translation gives CASSQDRSGANVLTF.

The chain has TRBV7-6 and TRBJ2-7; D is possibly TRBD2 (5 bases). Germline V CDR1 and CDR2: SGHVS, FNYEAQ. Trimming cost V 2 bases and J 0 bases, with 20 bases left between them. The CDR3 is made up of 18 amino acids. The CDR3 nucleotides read TGTGCCAGCAGCTTACTTTATTCCGGAGGAGCCACCTCCTACGAGCAGTACTTC. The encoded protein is CASSLLYSGGATSYEQYF.

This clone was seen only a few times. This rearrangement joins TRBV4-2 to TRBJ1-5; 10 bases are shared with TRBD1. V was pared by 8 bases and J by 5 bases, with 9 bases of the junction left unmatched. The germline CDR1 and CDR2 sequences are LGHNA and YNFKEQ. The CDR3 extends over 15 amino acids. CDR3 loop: CASAARQGADQPQHF. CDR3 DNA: TGTGCCAGCGCCGCAAGACAGGGGGCGGATCAGCCCCAGCATTTT.

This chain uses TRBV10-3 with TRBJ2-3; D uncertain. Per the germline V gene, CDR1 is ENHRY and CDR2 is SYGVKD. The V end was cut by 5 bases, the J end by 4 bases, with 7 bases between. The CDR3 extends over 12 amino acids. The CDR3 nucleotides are TGTGCCATCAGTCCACAAGCAGATACGCAGTATTTT. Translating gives CAISPQADTQYF.

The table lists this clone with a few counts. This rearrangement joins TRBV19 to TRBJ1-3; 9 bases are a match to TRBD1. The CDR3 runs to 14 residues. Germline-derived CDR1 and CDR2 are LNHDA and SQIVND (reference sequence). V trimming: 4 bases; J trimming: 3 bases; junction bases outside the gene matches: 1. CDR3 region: CASSTDRGGNTIYF. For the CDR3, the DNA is TGTGCCAGTAGTACGGACAGGGGTGGAAACACCATATATTTT. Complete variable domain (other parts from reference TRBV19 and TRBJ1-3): DGGITQSPKYLFRKEGQNVTLSCEQNLNHDAMYWYRQDPGQGLRLIYYSQIVNDFQKGDIAEGYSVSREKKESFPLTVTSAQKNPTAFYLCASSTDRGGNTIYFGEGSWLTVV.

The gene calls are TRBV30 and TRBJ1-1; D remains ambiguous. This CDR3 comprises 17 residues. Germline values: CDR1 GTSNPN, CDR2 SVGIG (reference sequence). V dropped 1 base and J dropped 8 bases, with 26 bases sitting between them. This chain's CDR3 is CAWSATRSNRAVAEAFF. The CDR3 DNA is TGTGCCTGGAGTGCTACACGTTCAAATCGGGCAGTGGCCGAAGCTTTCTTT.

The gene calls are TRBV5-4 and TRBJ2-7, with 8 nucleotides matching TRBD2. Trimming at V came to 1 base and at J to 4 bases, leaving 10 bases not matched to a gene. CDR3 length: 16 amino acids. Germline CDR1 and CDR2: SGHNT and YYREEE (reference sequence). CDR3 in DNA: TGTGCCAGCAGCTTGACTAGCGGACCGGCACGTTACGAGCAGTACTTC. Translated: CASSLTSGPARYEQYF.

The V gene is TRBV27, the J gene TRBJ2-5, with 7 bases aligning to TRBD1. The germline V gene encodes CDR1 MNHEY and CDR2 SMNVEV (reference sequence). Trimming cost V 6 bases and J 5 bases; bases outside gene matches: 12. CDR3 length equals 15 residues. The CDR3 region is CASRSGQILRETQYF. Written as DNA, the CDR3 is TGTGCCAGCAGATCGGGACAGATACTACGGGAGACCCAGTACTTC.

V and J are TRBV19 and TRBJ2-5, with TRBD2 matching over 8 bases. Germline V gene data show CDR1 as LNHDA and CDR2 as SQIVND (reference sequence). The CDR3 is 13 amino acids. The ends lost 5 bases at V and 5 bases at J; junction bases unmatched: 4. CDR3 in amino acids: CASSWSSGETQYF. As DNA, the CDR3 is TGTGCCAGTAGTTGGTCTAGCGGGGAGACCCAGTACTTC.

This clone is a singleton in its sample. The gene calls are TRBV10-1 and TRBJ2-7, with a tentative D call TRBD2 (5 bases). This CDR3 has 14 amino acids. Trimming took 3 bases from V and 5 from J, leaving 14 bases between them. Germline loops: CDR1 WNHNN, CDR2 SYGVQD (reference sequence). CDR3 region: CASSDFPAVHEQYF. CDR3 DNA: TGCGCCAGCAGTGATTTTCCAGCGGTTCACGAGCAGTACTTC.

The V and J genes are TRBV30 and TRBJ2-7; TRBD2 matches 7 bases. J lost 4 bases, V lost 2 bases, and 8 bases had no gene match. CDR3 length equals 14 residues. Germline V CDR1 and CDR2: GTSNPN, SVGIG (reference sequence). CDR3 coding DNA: TGTGCCTGGAGTTCGGCGCGGGAGATTTACGAGCAGTACTTC. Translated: CAWSSAREIYEQYF.

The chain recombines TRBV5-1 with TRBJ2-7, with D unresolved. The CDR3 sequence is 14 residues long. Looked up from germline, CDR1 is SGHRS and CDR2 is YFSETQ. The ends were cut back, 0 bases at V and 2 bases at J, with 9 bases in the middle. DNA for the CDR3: TGCGCCAGCAGCTTGGATAGAGATACCTACGAGCAGTACTTC. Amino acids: CASSLDRDTYEQYF.

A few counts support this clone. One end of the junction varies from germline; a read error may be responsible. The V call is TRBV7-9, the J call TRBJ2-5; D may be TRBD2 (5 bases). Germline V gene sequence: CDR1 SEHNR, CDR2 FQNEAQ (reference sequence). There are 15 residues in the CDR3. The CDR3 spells CASSLALTIKETQYF. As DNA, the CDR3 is TGTGCCAGCAGCCTAGCCCTGACTATAAAAGAGACCCAGTACTTC.

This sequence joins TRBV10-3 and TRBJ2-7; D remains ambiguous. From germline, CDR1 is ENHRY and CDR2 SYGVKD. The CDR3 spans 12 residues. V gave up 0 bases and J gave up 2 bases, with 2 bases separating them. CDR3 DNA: TGTGCCATCAGTGAGTCCCCCTACGAGCAGTACTTC. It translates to CAISESPYEQYF.